The clone carrying this T cell receptor (beta chain) was detected once. cDNA came from about 0.51 to 1 ug RNA primed by random hexamers. A single record per CDR3 protein comes from TCRdb applying MiXCR to the immunoSEQ multiplex PCR reads. Among about 190,000 distinct CDR3 sequences listed, approximately 95% were seen once. Between the trimmed V and J ends, which lost 7 bases and 0 bases, there was a span of 10 bases. CDR3 length: 13 residues. Germline assignment: CDR1 SGHRS and CDR2 YFSETQ. This entry is derived from a study of CD8 T cells in Susac syndrome. The sequenced sample consisted of CD4+ T cells from PBMCs. The J gene is TRBJ1-1, the V gene TRBV5-1; D is possibly TRBD1 (5 bases). This clonotype was obtained from a human donor in good health. CDR3 nucleotide sequence: TGCGCCAGCGCTTTGGGGGTGAACACTGAAGCTTTCTTT. It is translated as CASALGVNTEAFF.